This paragraph reports one T cell receptor beta chain. Its specificity is unknown. The germline V gene has CDR1 GTSNPN and CDR2 SVGIG (reference sequence). Trimming left V 2 bases short and J 3 bases short, with 8 bases between. The CDR3 runs to 12 residues. The library targeted TCRbeta and was prepared with unique molecular identifiers. TCRdb re-analysed the PCR reads in MiXCR, keeping a single row per CDR3 protein. This sample yields approximately 200,000 distinct CDR3 sequences, of which 6.3% are seen a single time; just over 4.5% belongs to the top ten. The entry originates in a study of T-cell reconstitution after alpha-beta-depleted transplantation in children. Overall study results and limits: Surviving thymic progenitors and recipient T cells were the source of high TCRbeta diversity at day 60 in some patients. Newly produced T cells mostly accounted for T-cell counts and diversity one year post-transplant. Several hundred graft clones that had expanded were reportedly the source of alpha-beta T cells about two months after transplant.

The clonotype originates from a girl under three years old with combined immunodeficiency, due to receive a stem cell transplant. The V and J genes are TRBV30 and TRBJ2-7, with D perhaps TRBD1 (5 bases). The starting material was PBMCs, obtained before TCRalphabeta/CD19-depleted stem cell transplant. CDR3 bases: TGTGCCTGGAGTCGACAGATCTACGAGCAGTACTTC. This translates into CAWSRQIYEQYF. Full variable domain (outside the CDR3, taken from reference TRBV30 and TRBJ2-7): SQTIHQWPATLVQPVGSPLSLECTVEGTSNPNLYWYRQAAGRGLQLLFYSVGIGQISSEVPQNLSASRPQDRQFILSSKKLLLSDSGFYLCAWSRQIYEQYFGPGTRLTVT.